A selection of T cell receptor beta chains follows, all from one sample in a study of regulatory dendritic cells for organ transplantation. These receptors have no identified antigens. Here immunoSEQ multiplex PCR was the method, and the copy in TCRdb shows in-frame clones only, minus some. The sample yields more than 15,000 clones, approximately 79% seen once. The sequenced sample was memory CD4+ T cells from blood cultured with regulatory dendritic cells. The receptors here all came from a human donor in good health. CDR3s include the opening cysteine and the closing phenylalanine or tryptophan. The order of the fields is J gene, clone size, V gene, D gene, CDR3 DNA, CDR3 protein. A D gene is named only where the DNA matches it firmly. Some rows have no size entry. The others give once, few or many, or a class for an expanded clone.

J gene: TRBJ2-1; clone size: .; V gene: TRBV5-1; D gene: TRBD1; CDR3 DNA: TGCGCCAGCAGCCCACAGGGGGCGGACTACAATGAGCAGTTCTTC; CDR3 protein: CASSPQGADYNEQFF
J gene: TRBJ2-1; clone size: once; V gene: TRBV4-3; D gene: .; CDR3 DNA: TGCGCCAGCAGCCAAGATCCGGCTAGTCTCGATTTCTACAATGAGCAGTTCTTC; CDR3 protein: CASSQDPASLDFYNEQFF
J gene: TRBJ2-1; clone size: .; V gene: TRBV6-1; D gene: TRBD2; CDR3 DNA: TGTGCCAGCAGTGAATTAGCGGGAGGGTACAATGAGCAGTTCTTC; CDR3 protein: CASSELAGGYNEQFF
J gene: TRBJ2-1; clone size: .; V gene: TRBV19; D gene: TRBD1; CDR3 DNA: TGTGCCAGTAGGCCCCGGACAGGGCCTTACAATGAGCAGTTCTTC; CDR3 protein: CASRPRTGPYNEQFF
J gene: TRBJ2-7; clone size: .; V gene: TRBV6-6; D gene: TRBD1; CDR3 DNA: TGTGCCAGCAGCCCCGCCCGACAGGGGTCGACCTACGAGCAGTACTTC; CDR3 protein: CASSPARQGSTYEQYF
J gene: TRBJ2-1; clone size: .; V gene: TRBV7-8; D gene: .; CDR3 DNA: TGTGCCAGCAGTCTATTAGGCGTCGCACAGGCCTACAATGAGCAGTTCTTC; CDR3 protein: CASSLLGVAQAYNEQFF
J gene: TRBJ2-7; clone size: .; V gene: TRBV5-1; D gene: TRBD2; CDR3 DNA: TGCGCCAGCAGTCGCGGGAGGGCTATCCCCGCCTACGAGCAGTACTTC; CDR3 protein: CASSRGRAIPAYEQYF
J gene: TRBJ1-1; clone size: few; V gene: TRBV4-2; D gene: .; CDR3 DNA: TGTGCCAGCAGCCAAGATAGGGGGTCCCAGAACACTGAAGCTTTCTTT; CDR3 protein: CASSQDRGSQNTEAFF
J gene: TRBJ2-7; clone size: .; V gene: TRBV6-5; D gene: .; CDR3 DNA: TGTGCCAGCAGGCGGGACTACGAGCAGTACTTC; CDR3 protein: CASRRDYEQYF
J gene: TRBJ2-3; clone size: .; V gene: TRBV4-2; D gene: TRBD2; CDR3 DNA: TGTGCCAGCAGCCTATTAGTAGCGGGGGGACGCACAGATACGCAGTATTTT; CDR3 protein: CASSLLVAGGRTDTQYF
J gene: TRBJ1-2; clone size: few; V gene: TRBV5-5; D gene: TRBD1; CDR3 DNA: TGTGCCAGCAGTCACGGGACAGGGGAAGCCTATGGCTACACCTTC; CDR3 protein: CASSHGTGEAYGYTF
J gene: TRBJ2-5; clone size: .; V gene: TRBV7-2; D gene: .; CDR3 DNA: TGTGCCAGCAGCTTAGCCCAAGAGACCCAGTACTTC; CDR3 protein: CASSLAQETQYF
J gene: TRBJ1-4; clone size: .; V gene: TRBV4-1; D gene: .; CDR3 DNA: TGCGCCAGCAGCCAAGACCGAGGGGTTGGGAATGAAAAACTGTTTTTT; CDR3 protein: CASSQDRGVGNEKLFF
J gene: TRBJ2-2; clone size: few; V gene: TRBV6-4; D gene: .; CDR3 DNA: TGTGCCAGCAGTGAATTAGCAGGGACCGGGGAGCTGTTTTTT; CDR3 protein: CASSELAGTGELFF
J gene: TRBJ1-2; clone size: .; V gene: TRBV4-3; D gene: TRBD1; CDR3 DNA: TGCGCCAGCAGCCAAGCCTTGGACAGGATAGGTGGCTACACCTTC; CDR3 protein: CASSQALDRIGGYTF
J gene: TRBJ2-7; clone size: .; V gene: TRBV7-2; D gene: .; CDR3 DNA: TGTGCCAGCAGCTTAGAGGACAGTAGGGCTTACGAGCAGTACTTC; CDR3 protein: CASSLEDSRAYEQYF
J gene: TRBJ2-6; clone size: once; V gene: TRBV6-1; D gene: .; CDR3 DNA: TGTGCCAGCAGTGAATCCTGGACCGGGGCCAACGTCCTGACTTTC; CDR3 protein: CASSESWTGANVLTF
J gene: TRBJ1-4; clone size: .; V gene: TRBV6-1; D gene: .; CDR3 DNA: TGTGCCAGCAGGAGGGGGGTGGATGAAAAACTGTTTTTT; CDR3 protein: CASRRGVDEKLFF
J gene: TRBJ2-7; clone size: medium-sized; V gene: TRBV27; D gene: TRBD2; CDR3 DNA: TGTGCCAGCAGACGACTAGCGGGAGAGTACGAGCAGTACTTC; CDR3 protein: CASRRLAGEYEQYF
J gene: TRBJ1-5; clone size: .; V gene: TRBV6-6; D gene: TRBD1; CDR3 DNA: TGTGCCAGCAGGGAAACAGGGGGACAGCCCCAGCATTTT; CDR3 protein: CASRETGGQPQHF
J gene: TRBJ2-5; clone size: .; V gene: TRBV4-2; D gene: .; CDR3 DNA: TGTGCCAGCAGCCCTACGGATGCAAGAGGGCGGGGCTACCAAGAGACCCAGTACTTC; CDR3 protein: CASSPTDARGRGYQETQYF
J gene: TRBJ2-3; clone size: .; V gene: TRBV7-6; D gene: .; CDR3 DNA: TGTGCCAGCAGCTTAGCGGGAGCTAGCACAGATACGCAGTATTTT; CDR3 protein: CASSLAGASTDTQYF
J gene: TRBJ2-5; clone size: .; V gene: TRBV6-5; D gene: TRBD2; CDR3 DNA: TGTGCCAGCCGACGGACTAGCGGGAGGAGAGAGACCCAGTACTTC; CDR3 protein: CASRRTSGRRETQYF
J gene: TRBJ1-2; clone size: .; V gene: TRBV4-3; D gene: .; CDR3 DNA: TGCGCCAGCAGCCAAGATCCCGTTGGGGCCCTCTATGGCTACACCTTC; CDR3 protein: CASSQDPVGALYGYTF
J gene: TRBJ2-3; clone size: once; V gene: TRBV9; D gene: .; CDR3 DNA: TGTGCCAGCAGCCCTGGACCTGGCGGTAGCACAGATACGCAGTATTTT; CDR3 protein: CASSPGPGGSTDTQYF
J gene: TRBJ2-7; clone size: .; V gene: TRBV6-5; D gene: TRBD2; CDR3 DNA: TGTGCCAGCAGTTCGGGACTAGCGGGAGTCGTATACGAGCAGTACTTC; CDR3 protein: CASSSGLAGVVYEQYF
J gene: TRBJ2-7; clone size: .; V gene: TRBV18; D gene: .; CDR3 DNA: TGTGCCAGCTCACCCACCGGGACAAATTACGAGCAGTACTTC; CDR3 protein: CASSPTGTNYEQYF